This TCR beta chain was captured in a study of T cells after yellow fever vaccination. Study-wide background: Libraries from low-cell-number fractions were prepared with the SMART-Seq v4 Ultra Low Input RNA kit.

The CDR3 runs to 14 residues. Germline V lookup: CDR1 MNHEY, CDR2 SMNVEV (reference sequence). V lost 4 bases, J lost 7 bases, and 11 bases lay in between. Whole-study results and caveats: Any FACS-sorted repertoire could hold abundant clonotypes that contaminate it from the bulk population. Peaking on day 5 versus 15, the secondary response was faster but weaker. A limited proportion of clonotypes was detected within both the CD4 and CD8 compartments.

Each CDR3 protein is one row after TCRdb ran MiXCR on the 5' RACE reads. The table records around 120,000 distinct CDR3 sequences, about 7% of them present only once. This clonotype showed up many times. Its antigen is undetermined. The rearrangement joins TRBV27 to TRBJ1-6; D might be TRBD1 (5 bases). This receptor was taken from a man aged 18 to 29 who received the YFV17D yellow fever vaccine. The sample consisted of CD4+ T cells sorted from PBMCs, taken about 49 days after the first yellow fever vaccination. The CDR3 region is CASSSGTPNSPLHF. The CDR3 DNA is TGTGCCAGCAGTTCCGGGACGCCAAATTCACCCCTCCACTTT.